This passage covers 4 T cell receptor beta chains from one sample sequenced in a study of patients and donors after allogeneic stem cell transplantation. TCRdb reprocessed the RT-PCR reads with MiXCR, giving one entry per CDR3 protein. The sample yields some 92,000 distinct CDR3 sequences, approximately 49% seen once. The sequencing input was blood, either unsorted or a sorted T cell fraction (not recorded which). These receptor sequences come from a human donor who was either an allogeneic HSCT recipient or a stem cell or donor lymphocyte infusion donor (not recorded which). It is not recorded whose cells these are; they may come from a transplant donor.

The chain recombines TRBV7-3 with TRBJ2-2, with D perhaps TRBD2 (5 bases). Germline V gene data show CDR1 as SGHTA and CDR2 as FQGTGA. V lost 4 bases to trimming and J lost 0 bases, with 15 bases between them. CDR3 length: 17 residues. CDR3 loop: CASSSRGSASNTGELFF. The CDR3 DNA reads TGTGCCAGCAGCTCACGGGGTAGCGCCTCGAACACCGGGGAGCTGTTTTTT.

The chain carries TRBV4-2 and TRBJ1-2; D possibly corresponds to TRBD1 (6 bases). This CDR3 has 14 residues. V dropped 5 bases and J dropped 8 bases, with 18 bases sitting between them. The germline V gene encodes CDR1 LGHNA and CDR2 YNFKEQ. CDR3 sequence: CASSSKGVVRGYTF. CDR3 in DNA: TGTGCCAGCAGCTCAAAGGGGGTAGTCCGCGGCTACACCTTC.

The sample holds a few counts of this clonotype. CDR3 nucleotide sequence: TGTGCCAGCAGTTTAACACCTAACACTGAAGCTTTCTTT. Its translation: CASSLTPNTEAFF. The chain employs TRBV27 and TRBJ1-1; D not resolved. Between the trimmed V and J ends, which lost 2 bases and 2 bases, there was a span of 6 bases. This CDR3 has 13 amino acids. Germline-derived CDR1 and CDR2 are MNHEY and SMNVEV (reference sequence).

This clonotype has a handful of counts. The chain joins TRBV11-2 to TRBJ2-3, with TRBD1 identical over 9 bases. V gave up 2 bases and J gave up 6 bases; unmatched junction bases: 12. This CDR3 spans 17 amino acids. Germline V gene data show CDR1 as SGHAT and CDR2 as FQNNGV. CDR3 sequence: CASSLFMGTGRGDTQYF. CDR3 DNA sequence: TGTGCCAGCAGCTTATTCATGGGGACAGGGCGGGGGGATACGCAGTATTTT.